The entry below gives a single TCR beta chain sequence along with its context. This specimen belongs to a study of shared clonotypes between healthy human individuals. Generated by immunoSEQ multiplex PCR, the TCRdb table keeps only in-frame clones and is missing some. The sample records some 2,500,000 clones, 93% being singletons. Germline V CDR1 and CDR2: MNHEY, SVGAGI. The V end was cut by 5 bases, the J end by 7 bases, with 18 bases between. This CDR3 has 15 residues. Sequenced material: naive CD4+ T cells from PBMCs. Subset of the sample: CD45RA+ positively selected. The TCR was taken from a man aged 18-30 years in good health. Some clones in this sample may be carry-over from other donors' samples. This chain links TRBV6-5 with TRBJ1-5; D possibly corresponds to TRBD1 (5 bases). CDR3 sequence (DNA): TGTGCCAGCAGTAAGGGACTCGAACGGGGGCAGCCCCAGCATTTT. Translating gives CASSKGLERGQPQHF.